This TCR beta chain was sequenced for a study of T-cell memory formation after mild COVID-19. The overall study: Largely, the TCR clusters proved donor specific.

This clonotype was picked up a small number of times. What it recognizes is unknown. TCRdb re-called the 5' RACE reads with MiXCR, one entry per CDR3 protein. The sample shows some 320,000 distinct CDR3 sequences, roughly an eighth of them seen only once. Findings of the study overall: In pre-infection memory, a portion of responding clones appeared, which suggested that cross-reactive memory joined.

The clonotype originates from a man between 18 and 35 years old who had mild COVID-19 (a few samples of this study predate the infection). Cell type and time point are not known. The material sequenced was PBMCs or a T cell subset sorted from them (not recorded which).

CDR3 coding DNA: TGTGCCAGCAGCCTCCTGCCCGTGAGCTATAATTCACCCCTCCACTTT. Its protein product is CASSLLPVSYNSPLHF. This chain links TRBV7-2 with TRBJ1-6; D uncertain. The germline gives CDR1 SGHTA, CDR2 FQGNSA. Trimming shortened V by 5 bases and J by 3 bases, and 14 bases separated the two germline ends. CDR3 length equals 16 residues.